This T cell receptor (beta chain) was profiled in a study of blood T cell repertoires in COVID-19. On the study more broadly: Both acute and convalescent COVID-19 samples were obtained from the United States, Italy and Spain. T cells, B-cell-depleted T cells, or PBMCs provided the cDNA or gDNA that served as material.

Profiling relied on immunoSEQ multiplex PCR, and the TCRdb table lists in-frame clones only, not all of them. There are approximately 330,000 clones in the sample; 87% occur only once, and roughly a tenth lies in the top ten. The CDR3 covers 15 residues. The ends were cut back, 4 bases at V and 2 bases at J, with 15 bases in the middle. Looked up from germline, CDR1 is MGHRA and CDR2 is YSYEKL. Seattle researchers signed up patients amid active infection and tracked them longitudinally. The rearrangement uses TRBV4-1 and TRBJ2-7, with D tentatively TRBD2 (5 bases). This TCR came from a young man with COVID-19, enrolled during active disease. Specimen: peripheral blood. CDR3 region: CASSLLRGSAYEQYF. In nucleotides, the CDR3 is TGCGCCAGCAGCCTACTCCGGGGTTCTGCCTACGAGCAGTACTTC.